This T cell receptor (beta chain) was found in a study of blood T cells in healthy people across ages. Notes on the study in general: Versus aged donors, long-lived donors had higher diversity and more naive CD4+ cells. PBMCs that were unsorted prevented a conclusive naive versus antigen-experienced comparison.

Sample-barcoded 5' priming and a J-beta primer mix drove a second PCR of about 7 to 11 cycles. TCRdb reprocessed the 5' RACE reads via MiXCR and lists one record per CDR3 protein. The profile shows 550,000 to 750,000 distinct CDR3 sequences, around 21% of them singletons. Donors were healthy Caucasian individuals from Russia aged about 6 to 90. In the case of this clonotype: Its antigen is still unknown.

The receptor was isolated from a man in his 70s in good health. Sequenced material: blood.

The CDR3 sequence is CASQQGGSTEAFF. CDR3 nucleotide sequence: TGTGCCAGCCAGCAGGGAGGGAGCACTGAAGCTTTCTTT. This rearrangement joins TRBV7-9 to TRBJ1-1; possibly TRBD1 for D (5 bases). CDR1 and CDR2 from the germline V gene are SEHNR and FQNEAQ (reference sequence). This CDR3 comprises 13 residues. V was trimmed by 8 bases and J by 4 bases, leaving 14 bases between them.